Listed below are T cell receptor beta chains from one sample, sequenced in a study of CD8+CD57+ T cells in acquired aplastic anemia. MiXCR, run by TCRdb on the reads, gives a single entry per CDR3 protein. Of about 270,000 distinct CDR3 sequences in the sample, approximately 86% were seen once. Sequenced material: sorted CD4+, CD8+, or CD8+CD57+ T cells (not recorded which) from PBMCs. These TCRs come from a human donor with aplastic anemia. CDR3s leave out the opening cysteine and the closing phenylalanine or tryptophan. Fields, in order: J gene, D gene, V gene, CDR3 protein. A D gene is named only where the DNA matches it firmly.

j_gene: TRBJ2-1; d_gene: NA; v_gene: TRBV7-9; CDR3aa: ASSDAGSYEQF
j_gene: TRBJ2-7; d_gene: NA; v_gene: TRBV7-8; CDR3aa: ASSYVQGTDKQY
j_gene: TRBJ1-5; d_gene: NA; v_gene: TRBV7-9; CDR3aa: ASSGAGSYGANV
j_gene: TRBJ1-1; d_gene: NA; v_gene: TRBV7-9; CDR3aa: ASSLAQTNTEAF
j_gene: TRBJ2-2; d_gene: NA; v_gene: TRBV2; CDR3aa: ASGQVWGTNTGELF
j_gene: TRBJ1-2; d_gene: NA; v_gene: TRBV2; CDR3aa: ASSEGRADGYT
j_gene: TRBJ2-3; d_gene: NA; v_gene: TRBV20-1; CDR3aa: SASGGGPLDTQY
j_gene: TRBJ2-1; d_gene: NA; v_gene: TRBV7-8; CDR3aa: ASSLQGSPGTQEQF
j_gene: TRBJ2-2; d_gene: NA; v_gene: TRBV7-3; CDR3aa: ASSSSTGELF
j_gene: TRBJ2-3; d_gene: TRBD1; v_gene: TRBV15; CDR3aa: ATGKGGKQKTQ
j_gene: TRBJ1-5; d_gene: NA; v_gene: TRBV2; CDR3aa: ASSGPYSNQPQH
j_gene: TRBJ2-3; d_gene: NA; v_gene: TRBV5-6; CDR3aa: ASSSGRGDHTDTQY
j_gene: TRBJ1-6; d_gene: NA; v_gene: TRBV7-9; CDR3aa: ASSFGGSGGSDELH
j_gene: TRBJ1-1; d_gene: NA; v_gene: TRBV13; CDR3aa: ASSLDRVKGTRNTEAF
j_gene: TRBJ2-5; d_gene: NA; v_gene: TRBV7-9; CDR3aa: ARKWARRAEY
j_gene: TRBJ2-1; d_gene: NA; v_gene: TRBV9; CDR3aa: ASSGQRGRSSDEQF
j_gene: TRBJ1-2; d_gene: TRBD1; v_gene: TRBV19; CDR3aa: ASSGPGQRGYGYT
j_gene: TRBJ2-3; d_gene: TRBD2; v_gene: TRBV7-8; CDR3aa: ASSLSGGTDTKQY
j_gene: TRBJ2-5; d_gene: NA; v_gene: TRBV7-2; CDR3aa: ASSLGDGSSVTTY
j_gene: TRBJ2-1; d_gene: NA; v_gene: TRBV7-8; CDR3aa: ASSLQRGPDSEDQF
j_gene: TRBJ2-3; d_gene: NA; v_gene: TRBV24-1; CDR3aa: ATSDWTSTDTQY
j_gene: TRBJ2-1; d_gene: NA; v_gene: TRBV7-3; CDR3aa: ASSPGTGHNEQF
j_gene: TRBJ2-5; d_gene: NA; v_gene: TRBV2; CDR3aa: ASGNGSTQTTHY
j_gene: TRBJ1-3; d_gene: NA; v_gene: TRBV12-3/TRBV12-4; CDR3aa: ASDPGDSGNTIY
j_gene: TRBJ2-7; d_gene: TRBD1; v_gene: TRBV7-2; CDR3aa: ASSLPGGADYGC
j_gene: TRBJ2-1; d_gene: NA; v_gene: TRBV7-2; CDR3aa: ASSSTITGGQF
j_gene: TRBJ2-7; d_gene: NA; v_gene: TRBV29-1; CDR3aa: SVEDLVGRTYEQY
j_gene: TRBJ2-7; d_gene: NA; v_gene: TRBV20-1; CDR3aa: SAGATGITYEQY
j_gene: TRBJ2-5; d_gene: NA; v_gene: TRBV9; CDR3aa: ATSGGLEHTDTH
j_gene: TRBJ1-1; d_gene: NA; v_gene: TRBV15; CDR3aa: ASSLGGQVSEAF
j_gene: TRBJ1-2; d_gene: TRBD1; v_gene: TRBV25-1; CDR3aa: ASSAGQGYGYT
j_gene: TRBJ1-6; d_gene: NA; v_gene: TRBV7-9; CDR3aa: ASSFGGSGYNSQLH
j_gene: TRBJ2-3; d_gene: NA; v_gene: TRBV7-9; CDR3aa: ASSLALSPNTED
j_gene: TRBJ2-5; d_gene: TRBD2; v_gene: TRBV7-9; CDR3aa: ASSSGRSGGTEY
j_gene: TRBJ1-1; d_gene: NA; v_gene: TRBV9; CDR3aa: ASSLEGPSKDAPF
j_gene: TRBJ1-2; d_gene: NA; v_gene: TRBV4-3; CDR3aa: ASSQDLVAGGYT
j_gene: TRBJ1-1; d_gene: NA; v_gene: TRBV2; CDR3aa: ASGDGSTDTQAF
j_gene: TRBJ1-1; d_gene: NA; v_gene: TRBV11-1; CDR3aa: ASSLSLKGNTEAF
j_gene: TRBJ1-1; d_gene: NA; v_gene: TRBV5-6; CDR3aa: ATSLGAGTEAF
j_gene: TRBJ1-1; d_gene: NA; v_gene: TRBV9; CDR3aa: ASGCTTGSEAF
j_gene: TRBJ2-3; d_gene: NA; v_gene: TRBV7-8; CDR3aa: ASGFAGGHEKQ